This TCR beta chain came from a study of blood T cell repertoires in COVID-19. Overall study: Sample material is recorded as cDNA or gDNA derived from T cells, B-cell-depleted T cells, or PBMCs.

Under the authors' procedure: By means of reference gene primer amplification, nucleated cell counts were estimated. TCRdb's table, derived via immunoSEQ multiplex PCR, lists solely in-frame clones and lacks some. The D gene and trimming were derived from the DNA, and the V and J assignments and clone size from that table. The data contain approximately 400,000 clones, 70% to 90% of them seen just once; the ten biggest clones take up 0.95% to 1.5%. V was pared by 2 bases and J by 6 bases, with 8 bases between. Germline values: CDR1 MDHEN, CDR2 SYDVKM. The CDR3 contains 13 residues. This chain connects TRBV28 to TRBJ1-5; possibly TRBD1 for D (6 bases). The sequence was obtained from a man aged 40-49 years with acute or convalescent COVID-19. The material sequenced was peripheral blood. The CDR3 sequence is CASSLEGVQPQHF. The CDR3 nucleotides are TGTGCCAGCAGTTTAGAGGGGGTTCAGCCCCAGCATTTT.